Presented here are 13 T cell receptor beta chains from one specimen sequenced in a study of cytomegalovirus exposure and HLA in healthy donors. The PCR had 60 Vbeta and 13 Jbeta primers. This table comes from immunoSEQ multiplex PCR, and its TCRdb copy is limited to in-frame clones, with some not included. The repertoire holds 150,000 to 200,000 clones, with approximately 70% as singletons. Sequencing was performed on PBMCs. Receptors were obtained from a human donor in good health.

The rearrangement uses TRBV5-4 and TRBJ2-5, with TRBD2 matching 12 bases. This CDR3 is built from 16 residues. The ends lost 0 bases at V and 6 bases at J; junction bases unmatched: 6. The germline gives CDR1 SGHNT, CDR2 YYREEE (reference sequence). CDR3 in DNA: TGTGCCAGCAGCTTGGAGCCTAGCGGGGGGGCGAAGACCCAGTACTTC. It is translated as CASSLEPSGGAKTQYF.

The chain carries TRBV9 and TRBJ1-6, with a tentative D call TRBD1 (5 bases). CDR1 SGDLS and CDR2 YYNGEE come from the germline V gene. The length of the CDR3 is 14 residues. Trimming left V 0 bases short and J 14 bases short, with 15 bases between. The CDR3 DNA follows: TGTGCCAGCAGCGTAGGCCGCAGGGAGGCATCCCTCCACTTT. This sequence encodes CASSVGRREASLHF.

The V call is TRBV5-5, the J call TRBJ2-3; the D is unclear. Germline loops: CDR1 SGHKS, CDR2 YYEKEE (reference sequence). The length of the CDR3 is 12 residues. V dropped 2 bases and J dropped 6 bases, with 7 bases sitting between them. CDR3 DNA: TGTGCCAGCAGCTTTGAGGTGGATACGCAGTATTTT. Amino acids: CASSFEVDTQYF.

The chain carries TRBV30 and TRBJ1-6; D is unclear. This CDR3 contains 12 residues. The germline V gene encodes CDR1 GTSNPN and CDR2 SVGIG (reference sequence). Trimming took 3 bases from V and 6 from J, leaving 6 bases between them. DNA of the CDR3: TGTGCCTGGAGACTGGTTAATTCACCCCTCCACTTT. This encodes CAWRLVNSPLHF.

Comments on this clone: Other DNA sequences in this specimen translate into the identical CDR3. This sequence joins TRBV7-9 and TRBJ2-2; the D is unclear. Between the trimmed V and J ends, which lost 8 bases and 4 bases, there was a span of 5 bases. From germline, CDR1 is SEHNR and CDR2 FQNEAQ (reference sequence). The CDR3 runs to 11 residues. CDR3 sequence reads: CASGGTGELFF. CDR3 nucleotides: TGTGCCAGCGGCGGCACCGGGGAGCTGTTTTTT.

The genes are TRBV2 and TRBJ1-5; D call uncertain. Between the trimmed V and J ends, which lost 5 bases and 1 base, there was a span of 3 bases. Germline CDR1 and CDR2: SNHLY and FYNNEI. The CDR3 spans 12 residues. CDR3 region: CASSQSNQPQHF. CDR3 DNA sequence: TGTGCCAGCAGTCAGAGCAATCAGCCCCAGCATTTT.

This chain connects TRBV7-3 to TRBJ2-2; TRBD2 might be the D (5 bases). V shed 2 bases and J shed 7 bases, with 11 bases lying between them. Germline V lookup: CDR1 SGHTA, CDR2 FQGTGA. The CDR3 spans 14 residues. CDR3 in amino acids: CASSLGPGLGELFF. CDR3 DNA sequence: TGTGCCAGCAGCTTAGGGCCTGGACTCGGGGAGCTGTTTTTT.

V usage is TRBV7-8 and J usage is TRBJ1-5; TRBD1 matches 10 bases. Germline assignment: CDR1 SGHVS and CDR2 FQNEAQ. The CDR3 runs to 16 residues. J gave up 6 bases and V 1 base, and 6 bases lay outside the gene matches. CDR3 in amino acids: CASSLGPRTGGQPQHF. CDR3 DNA sequence: TGTGCCAGCAGCTTAGGGCCGCGGACAGGGGGTCAGCCCCAGCATTTT.

J is TRBJ2-7 and V is TRBV30, with 7 positions matching TRBD1. Germline V gene sequence: CDR1 GTSNPN, CDR2 SVGIG (reference sequence). The CDR3 is made up of 11 amino acids. Unmatched junction bases numbered 1, after V lost 3 bases and J lost 5 bases. DNA of the CDR3: TGTGCCTGGAGCCAGGGGGACGAGCAGTACTTC. Protein: CAWSQGDEQYF.

This clone was seen just once. The rearrangement joins TRBV4-3 to TRBJ2-7; 12 nucleotides align to TRBD2. J was trimmed by 3 bases and V by 2 bases; bases with no gene match: 11. CDR3 length equals 18 residues. Germline V gene sequence: CDR1 LGHNA, CDR2 YSLEER. The CDR3 DNA sequence: TGCGCCAGCAGCCAAACGATCGATCCTAGCGGGGGGGTCTACGAGCAGTACTTC. Amino acid sequence: CASSQTIDPSGGVYEQYF.

This clone was observed a handful of times. This chain links TRBV27 with TRBJ1-1, with no clear D. Trimming left V 8 bases short and J 4 bases short, with 11 bases between. Germline CDR1 and CDR2: MNHEY and SMNVEV (reference sequence). CDR3 size: 12 residues. The CDR3 reads CASRTGSTEAFF. The CDR3 bases are TGTGCCAGCCGCACGGGTTCCACTGAAGCTTTCTTT.

The chain uses TRBV5-6 and TRBJ2-1; D may be TRBD1 (6 bases). Germline V gene lookup returns CDR1 SGHDT and CDR2 YYEEEE. V lost 2 bases, J lost 2 bases, and 11 bases lay in between. This CDR3 is built from 15 residues. CDR3 sequence: CASSFLQGTYNEQFF. In DNA form, the CDR3 reads TGTGCCAGCAGCTTTCTACAGGGCACCTACAATGAGCAGTTCTTC.

V is TRBV7-8 and J is TRBJ2-1; 7 bases align to TRBD1. CDR1 is SGHVS, CDR2 FQNEAQ, per germline. CDR3 size: 13 residues. Unmatched junction bases numbered 1, after V lost 0 bases and J lost 8 bases. Written as DNA, the CDR3 is TGTGCCAGCAGCTTAGCAGGGGGCCATGAGCAGTTCTTC. Protein: CASSLAGGHEQFF.